The 13 T cell receptor beta chains given below trace back to one sample, sequenced in a study of blood T cell repertoires in COVID-19. Data came from immunoSEQ multiplex PCR; TCRdb stores just in-frame clones and leaves some out. Here the sample spans approximately 120,000 clones, around 80% being singletons. Input material: peripheral blood. These receptors came from a man younger than 45 with COVID-19, enrolled during active disease.

The CDR3 spells CASSYGQGWSQPQHF. As DNA, the CDR3 is TGTGCCAGCAGTTACGGACAGGGTTGGAGTCAGCCCCAGCATTTT. The J gene is TRBJ1-5, the V gene TRBV2; TRBD1 aligns across 8 bases. CDR3 length: 15 residues. Germline V CDR1 and CDR2: SNHLY, FYNNEI. V shed 5 bases and J 6 bases; nucleotides not matched to a gene: 9.

This sequence joins TRBV20-1 and TRBJ1-3, with 9 bases that match TRBD1. Trimming cost V 3 bases and J 0 bases; bases outside gene matches: 15. Germline V lookup: CDR1 DFQATT, CDR2 SNEGSKA (reference sequence). CDR3 length: 19 residues. CDR3 sequence reads: CSASGEDRGSFISGNTIYF. The CDR3 DNA follows: TGCAGTGCTAGTGGGGAGGACAGGGGCAGTTTCATCTCTGGAAACACCATATATTTT.

This CDR3 reads CASSFGFRETQYF. The CDR3 DNA is TGTGCCAGCAGCTTCGGGTTCCGGGAGACCCAGTACTTC. The gene calls are TRBV11-2 and TRBJ2-5; D remains unclear. This CDR3 is 13 amino acids long. With 3 bases removed from V and 5 bases from J, the gap between germline ends came to 10 bases. The V gene's germline CDR1 is SGHAT and CDR2 FQNNGV.

This sequence joins TRBV21-1 and TRBJ1-2; TRBD1, as called in the table, went unchecked against the DNA. TRBV21-1 is a recognized pseudogene. This CDR3 contains 14 residues. CDR3 in DNA: TGTGCCAGCAGCAAAGAAACAGGTATCTATGGCTACACCTTC. Amino acid sequence: CASSKETGIYGYTF.

The chain is built from TRBV7-8 and TRBJ2-2; 8 bases line up with TRBD2. This CDR3 is 14 amino acids long. V gave up 7 bases and J gave up 6 bases; unmatched junction bases: 7. The germline CDR1 and CDR2 sequences are SGHVS and FQNEAQ. Here the CDR3 DNA reads TGTGCCAGCACTCATAGCGGGGAGCCCGGGGAGCTGTTTTTT. Residues: CASTHSGEPGELFF.

The chain uses TRBV7-8 and TRBJ1-1; perhaps TRBD1 as D (6 bases). V dropped 4 bases and J dropped 2 bases, with 20 bases sitting between them. The CDR3 has 17 amino acids. The germline gives CDR1 SGHVS, CDR2 FQNEAQ. CDR3 bases: TGTGCCAGCAGCTGGAGGGGGGGGCGCGGAAAAAACACTGAAGCTTTCTTT. As protein: CASSWRGGRGKNTEAFF.

The chain is built from TRBV7-9 and TRBJ2-5; 8 nucleotides align to TRBD1. The CDR3 contains 14 residues. Germline-derived CDR1 and CDR2 are SEHNR and FQNEAQ (reference sequence). V shed 4 bases and J 5 bases; nucleotides not matched to a gene: 6. In DNA, the CDR3 is TGTGCCAGCAGCTCCGGACAGGGTGGGGAGACCCAGTACTTC. Translating it yields CASSSGQGGETQYF.

The chain is built from TRBV3-1 (or the pseudogene TRBV3-2) and TRBJ2-7, with D perhaps matching TRBD1 (6 bases). V was cut by 4 bases and J by 9 bases, with 22 bases left in between. The CDR3 loop spans 15 amino acids. Germline lookup yields CDR1 LGHDT and CDR2 YNNKEL (reference sequence). The CDR3 is CASSPGGRGIRGQYF. The CDR3, as DNA: TGTGCCAGCAGCCCCGGCGGCAGGGGTATACGAGGGCAGTACTTC.

This clone has more than one count but fewer than ten. J is TRBJ1-2 and V is TRBV4-3; 11 bases line up with TRBD1. Trimming cost V 0 bases and J 4 bases; bases outside gene matches: 7. In germline, CDR1 is LGHNA, CDR2 YSLEER. CDR3 length: 17 amino acids. The CDR3 DNA reads TGCGCCAGCAGCCAAGAGGGACAGGGGGTCGGAAGCTATGGCTACACCTTC. Its protein is CASSQEGQGVGSYGYTF.

In its sample, this clone was seen once. The chain is built from TRBV29-1 and TRBJ2-1, with 9 positions matching TRBD2. The CDR3 contains 21 residues. J gave up 4 bases and V 0 bases, and 22 bases lay outside the gene matches. Germline lookup yields CDR1 SQVTM and CDR2 ANQGSEA. CDR3 amino acids: CSVEDWGGAGGPPDNYNEQFF. CDR3 DNA sequence: TGCAGCGTTGAAGATTGGGGAGGAGCGGGAGGCCCGCCTGATAATTACAATGAGCAGTTCTTC.

The V and J genes are TRBV5-4 and TRBJ2-7; TRBD1 is a possible D gene (6 bases). Trimming left V 1 base short and J 4 bases short, with 18 bases between. In germline, CDR1 is SGHNT, CDR2 YYREEE (reference sequence). This CDR3 spans 16 amino acids. This CDR3 is CASSLLATGLSYEQYF. CDR3 coding DNA: TGTGCCAGCAGCTTGCTCGCTACAGGGCTTTCGTACGAGCAGTACTTC.

The V and J genes are TRBV7-9 and TRBJ1-1; TRBD1 matches 9 bases. The junction had 8 bases not matched to a gene; V was cut back by 5 bases and J by 4 bases. Germline V gene sequence: CDR1 SEHNR, CDR2 FQNEAQ (reference sequence). CDR3 length equals 15 residues. This CDR3 reads CASSGRQGGGTEAFF. In DNA form, the CDR3 reads TGTGCCAGCAGCGGACGACAGGGGGGGGGCACTGAAGCTTTCTTT.

V gene TRBV7-2 combines with J gene TRBJ2-7; 9 nucleotides agree with TRBD2. With 6 bases clipped from V and 4 bases from J, the junction kept 7 bases outside the gene matches. The V gene's germline CDR1 is SGHTA and CDR2 FQGNSA. The CDR3 loop spans 14 amino acids. The CDR3, as DNA: TGTGCCAGCAGACCAGCGGGGGGATCATACGAGCAGTACTTC. Translating it yields CASRPAGGSYEQYF.